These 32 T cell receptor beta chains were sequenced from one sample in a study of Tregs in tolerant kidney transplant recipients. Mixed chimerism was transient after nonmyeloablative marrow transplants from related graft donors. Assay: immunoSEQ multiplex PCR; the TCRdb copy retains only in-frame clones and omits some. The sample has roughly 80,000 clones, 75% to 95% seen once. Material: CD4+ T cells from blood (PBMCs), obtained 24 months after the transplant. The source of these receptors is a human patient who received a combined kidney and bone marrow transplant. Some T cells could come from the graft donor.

This CDR3 reads CSVGRGQAYTEAFF. In DNA form, the CDR3 reads TGCAGCGTTGGACGGGGACAGGCGTACACTGAAGCTTTCTTT. The chain employs TRBV29-1 and TRBJ1-1; 8 positions agree with TRBD1. CDR1 SQVTM and CDR2 ANQGSEA come from the germline V gene. Trimming cost V 4 bases and J 3 bases; bases outside gene matches: 7. The CDR3 runs 14 residues.

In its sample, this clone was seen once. This CDR3 reads CASSLDTYEQYF. CDR3 DNA sequence: TGTGCCAGCAGCCTTGACACCTACGAGCAGTACTTC. This rearrangement joins TRBV2 to TRBJ2-7; the D is unclear. Germline V lookup: CDR1 SNHLY, CDR2 FYNNEI. The V and J ends lost 6 bases and 2 bases respectively, with 8 bases between them. The CDR3 length is 12 residues.

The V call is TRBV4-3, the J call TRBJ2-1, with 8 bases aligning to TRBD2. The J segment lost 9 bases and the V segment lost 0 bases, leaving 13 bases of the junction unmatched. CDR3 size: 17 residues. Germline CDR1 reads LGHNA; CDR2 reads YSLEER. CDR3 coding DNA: TGCGCCAGCAGCCAAGATTTTCGGCTAGCGGGTAGTTTTGAGCAGTTCTTC. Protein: CASSQDFRLAGSFEQFF.

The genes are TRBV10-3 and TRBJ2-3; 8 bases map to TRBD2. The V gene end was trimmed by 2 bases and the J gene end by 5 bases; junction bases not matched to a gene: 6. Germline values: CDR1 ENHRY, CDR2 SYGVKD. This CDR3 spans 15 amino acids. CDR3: CAISEDQRGIDTQYF. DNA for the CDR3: TGTGCCATCAGTGAGGACCAGCGGGGGATAGATACGCAGTATTTT.

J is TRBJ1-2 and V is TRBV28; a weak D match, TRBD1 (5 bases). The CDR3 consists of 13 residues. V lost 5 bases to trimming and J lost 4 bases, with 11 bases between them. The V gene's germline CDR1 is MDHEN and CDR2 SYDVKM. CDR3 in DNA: TGTGCCAGCAGTCCGGACACCACCTATGGCTACACCTTC. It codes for CASSPDTTYGYTF.

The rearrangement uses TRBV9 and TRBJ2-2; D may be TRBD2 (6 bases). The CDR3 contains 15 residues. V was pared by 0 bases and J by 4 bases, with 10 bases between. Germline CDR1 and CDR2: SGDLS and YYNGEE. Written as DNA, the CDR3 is TGTGCCAGCAGCGTAGCCGGGGGTGTCACCGGGGAGCTGTTTTTT. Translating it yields CASSVAGGVTGELFF.

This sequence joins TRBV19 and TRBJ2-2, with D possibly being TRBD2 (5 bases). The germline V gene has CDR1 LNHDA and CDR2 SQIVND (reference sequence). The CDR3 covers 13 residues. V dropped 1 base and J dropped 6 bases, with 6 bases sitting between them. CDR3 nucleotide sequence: TGTGCCAGTAGTATAGGGGGAGCCGGGGAGCTGTTTTTT. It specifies CASSIGGAGELFF.

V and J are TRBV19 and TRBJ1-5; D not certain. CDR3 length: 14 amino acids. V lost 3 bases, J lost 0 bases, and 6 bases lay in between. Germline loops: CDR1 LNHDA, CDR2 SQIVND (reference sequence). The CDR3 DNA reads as TGTGCCAGTAGTATCATCCCTAGCAATCAGCCCCAGCATTTT. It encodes CASSIIPSNQPQHF.

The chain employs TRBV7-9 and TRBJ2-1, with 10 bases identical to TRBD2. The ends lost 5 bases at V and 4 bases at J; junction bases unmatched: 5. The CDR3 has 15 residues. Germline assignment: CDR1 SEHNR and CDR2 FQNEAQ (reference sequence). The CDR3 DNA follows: TGTGCCAGCAGCGAGGGACTAGCGCAATACAATGAGCAGTTCTTC. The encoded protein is CASSEGLAQYNEQFF.

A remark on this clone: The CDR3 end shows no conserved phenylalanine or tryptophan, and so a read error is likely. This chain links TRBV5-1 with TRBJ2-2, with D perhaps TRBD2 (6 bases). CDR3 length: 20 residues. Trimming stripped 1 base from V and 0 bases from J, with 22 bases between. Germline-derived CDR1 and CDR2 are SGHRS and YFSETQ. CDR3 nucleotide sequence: TGCGCCAGCAGCTTGTTAGTCTGGAAGGTCGGGGGTACGAACACCGGGGAGCTGTTTCTT. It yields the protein CASSLLVWKVGGTNTGELFL.

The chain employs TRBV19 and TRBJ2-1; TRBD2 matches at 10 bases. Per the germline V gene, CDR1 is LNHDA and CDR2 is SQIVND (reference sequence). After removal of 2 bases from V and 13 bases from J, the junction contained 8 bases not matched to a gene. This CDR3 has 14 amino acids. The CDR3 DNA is TGTGCCAGTAGTATAAGACTAGCGGGTTCGTTTCAGTTCTTC. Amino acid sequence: CASSIRLAGSFQFF. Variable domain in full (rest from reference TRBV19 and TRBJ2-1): DGGITQSPKYLFRKEGQNVTLSCEQNLNHDAMYWYRQDPGQGLRLIYYSQIVNDFQKGDIAEGYSVSREKKESFPLTVTSAQKNPTAFYLCASSIRLAGSFQFFGPGTRLTVL.

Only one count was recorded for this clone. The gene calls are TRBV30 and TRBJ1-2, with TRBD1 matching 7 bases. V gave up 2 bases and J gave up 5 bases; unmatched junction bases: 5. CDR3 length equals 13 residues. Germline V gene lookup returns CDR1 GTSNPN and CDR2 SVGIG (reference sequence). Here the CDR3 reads CAWSLDRPYGYTF. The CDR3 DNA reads TGTGCCTGGAGTCTGGACAGGCCATATGGCTACACCTTC.

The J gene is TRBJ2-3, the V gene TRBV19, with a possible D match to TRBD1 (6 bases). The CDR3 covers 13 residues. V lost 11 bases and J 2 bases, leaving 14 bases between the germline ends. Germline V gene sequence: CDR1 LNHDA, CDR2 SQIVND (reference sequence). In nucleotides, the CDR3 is TGTGCCGCTTTGGGACAAAACACAGATACGCAGTATTTT. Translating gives CAALGQNTDTQYF.

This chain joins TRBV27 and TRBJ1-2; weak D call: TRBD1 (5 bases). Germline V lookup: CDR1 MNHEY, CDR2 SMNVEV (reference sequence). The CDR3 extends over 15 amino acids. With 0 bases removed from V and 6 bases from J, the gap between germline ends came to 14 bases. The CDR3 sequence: CASSLSGRVSNGYTF. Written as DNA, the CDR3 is TGTGCCAGCAGTTTATCGGGCAGGGTATCGAATGGCTACACCTTC.

CDR3 loop: CASSPRGGETQYF. Here the CDR3 DNA reads TGCGCCAGCTCCCCAAGGGGAGGGGAGACCCAGTACTTC. The gene calls are TRBV4-3 and TRBJ2-5, with 7 bases fitting TRBD2. The CDR3 has 13 amino acids. Germline values: CDR1 LGHNA, CDR2 YSLEER. V lost 8 bases to trimming and J lost 5 bases; unmatched junction nucleotides: 8.

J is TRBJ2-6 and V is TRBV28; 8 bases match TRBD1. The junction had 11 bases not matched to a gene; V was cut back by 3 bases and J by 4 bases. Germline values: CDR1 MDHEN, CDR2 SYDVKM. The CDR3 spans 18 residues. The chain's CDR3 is CASSFGGQGPRGANVLTF. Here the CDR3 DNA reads TGTGCCAGCAGTTTCGGTGGACAGGGCCCCCGGGGGGCCAACGTCCTGACTTTC.

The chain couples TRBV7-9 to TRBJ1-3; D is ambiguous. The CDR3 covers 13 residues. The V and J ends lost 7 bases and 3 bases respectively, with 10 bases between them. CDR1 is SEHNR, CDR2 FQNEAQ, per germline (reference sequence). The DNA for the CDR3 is TGTGCCAGCAATATAGGAGATGGAAACACCATATATTTT. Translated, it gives CASNIGDGNTIYF.

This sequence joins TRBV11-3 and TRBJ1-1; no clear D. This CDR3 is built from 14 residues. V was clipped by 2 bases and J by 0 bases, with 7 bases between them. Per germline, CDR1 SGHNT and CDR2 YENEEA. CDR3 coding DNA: TGTGCCAGCAGCTTAAGTGGCTTGAACACTGAAGCTTTCTTT. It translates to CASSLSGLNTEAFF.

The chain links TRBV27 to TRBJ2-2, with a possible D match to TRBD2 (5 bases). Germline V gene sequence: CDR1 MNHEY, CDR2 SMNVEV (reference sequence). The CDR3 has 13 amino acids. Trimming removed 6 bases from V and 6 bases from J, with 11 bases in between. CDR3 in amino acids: CASSPPGAGELFF. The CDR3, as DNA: TGTGCCAGCAGCCCCCCCGGGGCCGGGGAGCTGTTTTTT.

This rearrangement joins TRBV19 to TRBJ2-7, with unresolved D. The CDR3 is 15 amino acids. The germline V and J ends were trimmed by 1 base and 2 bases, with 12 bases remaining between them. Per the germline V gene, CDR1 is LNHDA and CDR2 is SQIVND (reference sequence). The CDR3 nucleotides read TGTGCCAGTAGTATAGGGTACAGCAGACCCTACGAGCAGTACTTC. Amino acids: CASSIGYSRPYEQYF.

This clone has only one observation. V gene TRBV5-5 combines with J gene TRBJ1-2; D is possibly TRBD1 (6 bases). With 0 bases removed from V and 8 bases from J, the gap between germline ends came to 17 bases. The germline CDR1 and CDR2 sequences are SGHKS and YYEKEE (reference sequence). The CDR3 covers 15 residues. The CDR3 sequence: CASSLGVIWGRGYTF. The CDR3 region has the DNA TGTGCCAGCAGCTTGGGGGTAATTTGGGGGCGAGGCTACACCTTC.

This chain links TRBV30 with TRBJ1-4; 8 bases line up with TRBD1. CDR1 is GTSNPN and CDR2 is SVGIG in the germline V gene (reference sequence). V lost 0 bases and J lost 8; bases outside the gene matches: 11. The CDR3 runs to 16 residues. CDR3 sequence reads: CAWSVNGQGAGEKLFF. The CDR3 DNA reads TGTGCCTGGAGTGTAAACGGGCAGGGGGCAGGCGAAAAACTGTTTTTT.

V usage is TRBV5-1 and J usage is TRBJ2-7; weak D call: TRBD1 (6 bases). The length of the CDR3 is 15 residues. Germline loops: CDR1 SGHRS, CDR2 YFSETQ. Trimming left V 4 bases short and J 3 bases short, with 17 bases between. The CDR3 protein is CASSLSGQLNYEQYF. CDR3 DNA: TGCGCCAGCAGCCTCTCCGGACAGCTGAACTACGAGCAGTACTTC.

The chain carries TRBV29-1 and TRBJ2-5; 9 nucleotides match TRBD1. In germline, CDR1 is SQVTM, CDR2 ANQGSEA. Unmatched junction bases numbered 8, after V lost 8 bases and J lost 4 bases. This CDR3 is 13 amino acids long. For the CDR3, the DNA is TGCAGCTCCGGACAGACAGGGGGAGAGACCCAGTACTTC. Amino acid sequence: CSSGQTGGETQYF.

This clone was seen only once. CDR3 sequence (DNA): TGTGCCAGCAGCCACACCCCGACAGGGCACTATGGCTACACCTTC. Protein: CASSHTPTGHYGYTF. The chain uses TRBV7-2 and TRBJ1-2; 7 nucleotides agree with TRBD1. The CDR3 runs 15 residues. V trimming: 5 bases; J trimming: 3 bases; junction bases outside the gene matches: 9. Germline lookup yields CDR1 SGHTA and CDR2 FQGNSA.

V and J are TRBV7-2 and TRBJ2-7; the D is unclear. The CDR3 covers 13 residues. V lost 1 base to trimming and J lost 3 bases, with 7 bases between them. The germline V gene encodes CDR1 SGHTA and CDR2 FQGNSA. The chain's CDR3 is CASSLDPVYEQYF. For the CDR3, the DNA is TGTGCCAGCAGCTTAGACCCAGTCTACGAGCAGTACTTC.

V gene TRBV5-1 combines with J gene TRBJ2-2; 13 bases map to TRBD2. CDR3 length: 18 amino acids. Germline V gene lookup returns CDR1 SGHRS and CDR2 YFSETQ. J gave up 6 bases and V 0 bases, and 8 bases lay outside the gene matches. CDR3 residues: CASSLELAGGPFPGELFF. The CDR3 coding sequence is TGCGCCAGCAGCTTGGAACTAGCGGGGGGGCCGTTCCCCGGGGAGCTGTTTTTT.

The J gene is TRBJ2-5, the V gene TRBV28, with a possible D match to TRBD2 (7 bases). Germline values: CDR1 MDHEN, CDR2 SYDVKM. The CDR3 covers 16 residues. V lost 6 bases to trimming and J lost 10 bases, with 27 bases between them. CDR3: CASRTLVGGPRSFQYF. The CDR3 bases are TGTGCCAGCAGAACCCTGGTGGGGGGGCCTAGAAGCTTCCAGTACTTC.

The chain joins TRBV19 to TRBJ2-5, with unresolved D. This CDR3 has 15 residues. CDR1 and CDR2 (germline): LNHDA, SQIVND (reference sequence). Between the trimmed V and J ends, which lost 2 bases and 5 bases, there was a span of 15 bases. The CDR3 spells CASSILPGQAETQYF. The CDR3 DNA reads TGTGCCAGTAGTATATTACCTGGCCAGGCCGAGACCCAGTACTTC. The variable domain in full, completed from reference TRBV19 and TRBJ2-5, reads DGGITQSPKYLFRKEGQNVTLSCEQNLNHDAMYWYRQDPGQGLRLIYYSQIVNDFQKGDIAEGYSVSREKKESFPLTVTSAQKNPTAFYLCASSILPGQAETQYFGPGTRLLVL.

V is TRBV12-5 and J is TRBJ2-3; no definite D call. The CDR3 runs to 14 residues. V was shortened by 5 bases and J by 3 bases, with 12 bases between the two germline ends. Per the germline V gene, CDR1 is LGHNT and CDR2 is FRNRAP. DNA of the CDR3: TGTGCTAGTGGTCCCCCCTCTCCGACAGATACGCAGTATTTT. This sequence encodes CASGPPSPTDTQYF.

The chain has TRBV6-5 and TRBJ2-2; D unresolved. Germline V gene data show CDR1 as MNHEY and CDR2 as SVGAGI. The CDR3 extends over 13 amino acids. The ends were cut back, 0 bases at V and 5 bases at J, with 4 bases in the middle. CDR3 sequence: CASSYSLTGELFF. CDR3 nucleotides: TGTGCCAGCAGTTACTCTCTGACCGGGGAGCTGTTTTTT.

CDR3 region: CASSSSGGAPTEAFF. CDR3 sequence (DNA): TGTGCCAGCAGCTCAAGTGGGGGGGCGCCCACTGAAGCTTTCTTT. The chain carries TRBV7-3 and TRBJ1-1; tentative D call: TRBD1 (6 bases). The CDR3 consists of 15 residues. Per germline, CDR1 SGHTA and CDR2 FQGTGA. V was trimmed by 4 bases and J by 4 bases, leaving 16 bases between them. Full variable domain (rest looked up from reference TRBV7-3 and TRBJ1-1): GAGVSQTPSNKVTEKGKYVELRCDPISGHTALYWYRQSLGQGPEFLIYFQGTGAADDSGLPNDRFFAVRPEGSVSTLKIQRTERGDSAVYLCASSSSGGAPTEAFFGQGTRLTVV.